One sample yielded the 5 T cell receptor beta chains listed below, sequenced in a study of cytomegalovirus exposure and HLA in healthy donors. The PCR used 60 Vbeta and 13 Jbeta primers. Libraries were prepared by immunoSEQ multiplex PCR; TCRdb keeps only in-frame clonotypes and omits some of them. The data hold about 130,000 clones, with about two thirds observed a single time. Sequencing input: PBMCs. The receptors shown here come from a man between 60 and 70 years old in good health and CMV-seropositive.

The rearrangement uses TRBV27 and TRBJ1-2; TRBD1 aligns across 7 bases. CDR3 length: 15 residues. Germline V gene lookup returns CDR1 MNHEY and CDR2 SMNVEV (reference sequence). V lost 6 bases, J lost 4 bases, and 11 bases stayed unmatched. As DNA, the CDR3 is TGTGCCAGCAGCTTCCGACAGGGCGTCCGCTATGGCTACACCTTC. Protein sequence: CASSFRQGVRYGYTF.

V is TRBV9 and J is TRBJ2-3; 9 bases align to TRBD2. This CDR3 is built from 18 residues. The J segment lost 1 base and the V segment lost 1 base, leaving 10 bases of the junction unmatched. Germline V CDR1 and CDR2: SGDLS, YYNGEE. The CDR3, as DNA: TGTGCCAGCAGCGTAAGGGGCGGGGGGGCCCGGGGCACAGATACGCAGTATTTT. It specifies CASSVRGGGARGTDTQYF.

The chain uses TRBV5-4 and TRBJ2-3; a weak D match, TRBD1 (6 bases). CDR1 and CDR2 from the germline V gene are SGHNT and YYREEE (reference sequence). This CDR3 spans 13 amino acids. V was shortened by 0 bases and J by 4 bases, with 6 bases between the two germline ends. The CDR3 loop is CASSLDRADTQYF. The CDR3 coding sequence is TGTGCCAGCAGCTTGGACAGGGCAGATACGCAGTATTTT.

This chain links TRBV28 with TRBJ1-2, with 7 bases identical to TRBD1. The CDR3 totals 12 residues. Germline CDR1 reads MDHEN; CDR2 reads SYDVKM. The CDR3: CVSNTGEYGYTF. CDR3 nucleotide sequence: TGTGTCTCCAATACAGGGGAGTATGGCTACACCTTC.

The J gene is TRBJ1-5, the V gene TRBV5-5, with 7 bases that match TRBD1. CDR1 and CDR2 from the germline V gene are SGHKS and YYEKEE (reference sequence). V shed 4 bases and J 5 bases; nucleotides not matched to a gene: 3. The CDR3 spans 13 residues. The DNA for the CDR3 is TGTGCCAGCAGCCCCACAGGGGATCAGCCCCAGCATTTT. It translates to CASSPTGDQPQHF.